The rows below give T cell receptor beta chains drawn from one sample of a study of blood T cell repertoires in COVID-19. Libraries were prepared by immunoSEQ multiplex PCR; TCRdb keeps only in-frame clonotypes and omits some of them. The sample records 220,000 or so clones, about four fifths being singletons. Sequenced: peripheral blood. These receptors all come from a woman aged 55-70 years with acute or convalescent COVID-19. CDR3s include the opening cysteine and the closing phenylalanine or tryptophan. The order of the fields is V gene, D gene, J gene, clone size, CDR3 DNA, CDR3 protein. D genes are given only for firm matches. Some rows have no size entry. The others give once, few or many, or a class for an expanded clone.

>TRBV29-1|.|TRBJ2-1|few
TGCAGCGTGGAGATCCTCAATGAGCAGTTCTTC
CSVEILNEQFF
>TRBV4-2|TRBD2|TRBJ2-3|.
TGTGCCAGCAGCACCTCGGGGGGGGCCCATAGCACAGATACGCAGTATTTT
CASSTSGGAHSTDTQYF
>TRBV30|TRBD2|TRBJ2-1|.
TGTGCCTGGAGTGTACGCCTAGCGGGGGTCTACAATGAGCAGTTCTTC
CAWSVRLAGVYNEQFF
>TRBV28|TRBD2|TRBJ2-3|.
TGTGCCAGCAGTTTCGGGGGGGCAGATACGCAGTATTTT
CASSFGGADTQYF
>TRBV30|.|TRBJ2-2|few
TGTGCCTGGAGGGTACAGGGAGCCGGGGAGCTGTTTTTT
CAWRVQGAGELFF
>TRBV5-1|TRBD1|TRBJ1-3|.
TGCGCCAGCAGCTTGGACGGGACAGCTGGAAACACCATATATTTT
CASSLDGTAGNTIYF
>TRBV4-2|TRBD1|TRBJ1-2|once
TGTGCCAGCAGCCAGGTAACAGGGGGCGCGACTCAATATGGCTACACCTTC
CASSQVTGGATQYGYTF
>TRBV2|.|TRBJ1-1|once
TGTGCCAGCAGTGAAATGGGGGCCGGATGGAATGAAGCTTTCTTT
CASSEMGAGWNEAFF
>TRBV7-2|.|TRBJ2-7|.
TGTGCCAGCAGCTTTTGGGCGGGGCCGAGCTCCTACGAGCAGTACTTC
CASSFWAGPSSYEQYF
>TRBV5-8|TRBD1|TRBJ1-3|once
TGTGCCAGCAGCCAAAGGGGGCCTGGAAACACCATATATTTT
CASSQRGPGNTIYF
>TRBV9|.|TRBJ1-2|.
TGTGCCAGCAGCCCTACCAGGGCCTCGTATGGCTACACCTTC
CASSPTRASYGYTF